This T cell receptor beta chain was obtained from a study of cytomegalovirus exposure and HLA in healthy donors. The overall study: Approximately 80 million unique TCRs, all from HLA-typed donors, were included in an early release of the data. Regarding the study as a whole: In vitro confirmation showed three CMV-associated chains to be CMV antigen specific. Sequences of the TCR beta chain were said to predict the HLA-A and HLA-B alleles of most subjects accurately. A classifier reportedly called cytomegalovirus status with high sensitivity and specificity.

Germline loops: CDR1 SQVTM, CDR2 ANQGSEA. The CDR3 is made up of 13 amino acids. V lost 4 bases and J 3 bases, leaving 11 bases between the germline ends. This clone came up a few times. Its antigen is unidentified. The PCR had 60 Vbeta and 13 Jbeta primers. The table came from immunoSEQ multiplex PCR; TCRdb's copy has only in-frame clones and leaves some out. The repertoire holds under 130,000 clones, roughly three quarters seen once, with under 1.5% in the top ten. The TCR sequence derives from a man aged 35 to 55 in good health and CMV-seronegative. This chain joins TRBV29-1 and TRBJ2-3; tentatively, D is TRBD1 (6 bases). The source material was PBMCs. The DNA for the CDR3 is TGCAGCGTTGTGCATAGGGGGACAGATACGCAGTATTTT. It yields the protein CSVVHRGTDTQYF.